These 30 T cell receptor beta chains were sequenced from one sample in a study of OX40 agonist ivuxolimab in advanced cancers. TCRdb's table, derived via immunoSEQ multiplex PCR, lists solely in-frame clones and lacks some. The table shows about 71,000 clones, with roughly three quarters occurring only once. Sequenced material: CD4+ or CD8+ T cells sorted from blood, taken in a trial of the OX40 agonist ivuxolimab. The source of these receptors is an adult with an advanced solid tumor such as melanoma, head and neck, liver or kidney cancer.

The CDR3 region has the DNA TGCAGCGTTGATCGTACAATTATGGTAGATACGCAGTATTTT. Translated: CSVDRTIMVDTQYF. The rearrangement links TRBV29-1 to TRBJ2-3, with unresolved D. Trimming cost V 3 bases and J 5 bases, with 15 bases left between them. CDR1 SQVTM and CDR2 ANQGSEA come from the germline V gene. The CDR3 consists of 14 residues.

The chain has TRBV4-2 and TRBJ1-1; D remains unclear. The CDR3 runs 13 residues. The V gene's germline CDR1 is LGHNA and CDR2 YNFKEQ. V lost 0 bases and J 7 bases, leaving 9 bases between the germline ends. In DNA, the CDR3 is TGTGCCAGCAGCCAAGACTTCCGGGTTGAAGCTTTCTTT. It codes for CASSQDFRVEAFF.

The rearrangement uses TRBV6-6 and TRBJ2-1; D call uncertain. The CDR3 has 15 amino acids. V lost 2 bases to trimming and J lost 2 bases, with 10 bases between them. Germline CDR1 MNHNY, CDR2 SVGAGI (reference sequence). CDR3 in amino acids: CASSYDSGPYNEQFF. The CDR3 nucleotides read TGTGCCAGCAGTTACGACTCAGGCCCCTACAATGAGCAGTTCTTC.

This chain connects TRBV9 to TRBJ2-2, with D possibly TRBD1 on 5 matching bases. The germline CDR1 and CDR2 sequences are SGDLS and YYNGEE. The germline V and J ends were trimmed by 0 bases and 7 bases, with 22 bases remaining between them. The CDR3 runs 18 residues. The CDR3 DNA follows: TGTGCCAGCAGCGTAGATATCGTGTCGGCAGGGTGGGACGGGGAGCTGTTTTTT. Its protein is CASSVDIVSAGWDGELFF.

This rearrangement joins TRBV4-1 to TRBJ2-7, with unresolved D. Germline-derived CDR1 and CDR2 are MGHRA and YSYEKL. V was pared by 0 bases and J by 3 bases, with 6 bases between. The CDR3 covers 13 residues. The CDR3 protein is CASSQESVYEQYF. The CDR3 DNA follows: TGCGCCAGCAGCCAAGAAAGCGTCTACGAGCAGTACTTC.

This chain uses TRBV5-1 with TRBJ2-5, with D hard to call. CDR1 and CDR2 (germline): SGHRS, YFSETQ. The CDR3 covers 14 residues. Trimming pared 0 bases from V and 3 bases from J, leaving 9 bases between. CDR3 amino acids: CASSLGRQKETQYF. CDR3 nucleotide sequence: TGCGCCAGCAGCTTGGGACGGCAAAAAGAGACCCAGTACTTC.

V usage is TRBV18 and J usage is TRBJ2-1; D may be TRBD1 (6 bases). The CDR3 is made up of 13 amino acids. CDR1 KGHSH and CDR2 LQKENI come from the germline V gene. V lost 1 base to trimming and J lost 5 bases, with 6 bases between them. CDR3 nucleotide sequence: TGTGCCAGCTCACCACACAGGGACAATGAGCAGTTCTTC. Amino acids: CASSPHRDNEQFF. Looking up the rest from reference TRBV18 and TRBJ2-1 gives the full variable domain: NAGVMQNPRHLVRRRGQEARLRCSPMKGHSHVYWYRQLPEEGLKFMVYLQKENIIDESGMPKERFSAEFPKEGPSILRIQQVVRGDSAAYFCASSPHRDNEQFFGPGTRLTVL.

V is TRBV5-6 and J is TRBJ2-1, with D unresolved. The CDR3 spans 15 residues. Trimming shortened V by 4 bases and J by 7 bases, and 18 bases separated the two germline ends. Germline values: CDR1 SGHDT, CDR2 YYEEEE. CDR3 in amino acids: CASSTDGQVLNEQFF. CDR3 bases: TGTGCCAGCAGCACAGATGGGCAGGTACTAAATGAGCAGTTCTTC. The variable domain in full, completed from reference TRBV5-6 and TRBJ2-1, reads DAGVTQSPTHLIKTRGQQVTLRCSPKSGHDTVSWYQQALGQGPQFIFQYYEEEERQRGNFPDRFSGHQFPNYSSELNVNALLLGDSALYLCASSTDGQVLNEQFFGPGTRLTVL.

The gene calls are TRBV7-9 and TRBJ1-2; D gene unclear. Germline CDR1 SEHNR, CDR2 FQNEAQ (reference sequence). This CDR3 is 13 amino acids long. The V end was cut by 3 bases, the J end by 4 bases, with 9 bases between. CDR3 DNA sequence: TGTGCCAGCAGCTTCGGGCAGCTCTATGGCTACACCTTC. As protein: CASSFGQLYGYTF.

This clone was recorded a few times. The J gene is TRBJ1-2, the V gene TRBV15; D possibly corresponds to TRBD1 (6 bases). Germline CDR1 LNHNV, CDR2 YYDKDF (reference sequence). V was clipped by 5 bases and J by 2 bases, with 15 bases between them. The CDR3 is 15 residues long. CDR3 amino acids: CATSSWTDLNYGYTF. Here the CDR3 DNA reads TGTGCCACCAGCTCCTGGACAGACCTAAACTATGGCTACACCTTC.

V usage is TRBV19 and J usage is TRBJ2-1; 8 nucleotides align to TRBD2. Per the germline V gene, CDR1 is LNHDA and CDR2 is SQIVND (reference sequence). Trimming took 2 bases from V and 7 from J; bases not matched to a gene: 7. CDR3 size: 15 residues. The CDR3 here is CASSIKAGALNEQFF. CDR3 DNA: TGTGCCAGTAGTATAAAAGCGGGAGCATTGAATGAGCAGTTCTTC.

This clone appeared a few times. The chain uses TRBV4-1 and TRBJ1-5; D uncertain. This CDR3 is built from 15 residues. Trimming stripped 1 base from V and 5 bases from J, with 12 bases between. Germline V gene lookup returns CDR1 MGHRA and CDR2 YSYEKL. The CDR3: CASSQGSGEHQPQHF. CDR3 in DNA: TGCGCCAGCAGCCAAGGGTCCGGGGAGCATCAGCCCCAGCATTTT.

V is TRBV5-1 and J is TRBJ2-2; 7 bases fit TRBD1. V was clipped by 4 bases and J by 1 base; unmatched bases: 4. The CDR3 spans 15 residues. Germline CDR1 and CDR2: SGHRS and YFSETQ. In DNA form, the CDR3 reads TGCGCCAGCAGCCCTAGGACAGGGAACACCGGGGAGCTGTTTTTT. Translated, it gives CASSPRTGNTGELFF.

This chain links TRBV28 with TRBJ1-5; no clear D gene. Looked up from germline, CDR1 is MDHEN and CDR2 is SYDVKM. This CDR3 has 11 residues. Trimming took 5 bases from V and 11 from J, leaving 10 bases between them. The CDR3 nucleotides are TGTGCCAGCAGTCTCTCGGGCGCCCAGCATTTT. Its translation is CASSLSGAQHF. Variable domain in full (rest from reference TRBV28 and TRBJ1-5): DVKVTQSSRYLVKRTGEKVFLECVQDMDHENMFWYRQDPGLGLRLIYFSYDVKMKEKGDIPEGYSVSREKKERFSLILESASTNQTSMYLCASSLSGAQHFGDGTRLSIL.

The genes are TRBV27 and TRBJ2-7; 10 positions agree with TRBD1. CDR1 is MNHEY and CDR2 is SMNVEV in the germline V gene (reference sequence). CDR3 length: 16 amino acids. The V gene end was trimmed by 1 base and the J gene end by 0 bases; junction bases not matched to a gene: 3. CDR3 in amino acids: CASSLWGQGTSYEQYF. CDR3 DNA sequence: TGTGCCAGCAGTTTATGGGGACAGGGGACCTCCTACGAGCAGTACTTC.

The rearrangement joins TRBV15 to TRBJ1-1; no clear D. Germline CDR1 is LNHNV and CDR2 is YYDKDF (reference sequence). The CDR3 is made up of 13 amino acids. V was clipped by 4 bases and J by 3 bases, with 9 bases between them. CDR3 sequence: CATSIRADTEAFF. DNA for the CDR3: TGTGCCACCAGCATCCGGGCGGACACTGAAGCTTTCTTT.

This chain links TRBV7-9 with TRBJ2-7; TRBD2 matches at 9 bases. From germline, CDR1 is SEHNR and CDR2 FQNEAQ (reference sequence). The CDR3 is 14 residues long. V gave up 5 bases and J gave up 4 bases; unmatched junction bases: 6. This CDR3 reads CASSVGTSPYEQYF. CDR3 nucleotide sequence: TGTGCCAGCAGCGTCGGGACTAGCCCTTACGAGCAGTACTTC. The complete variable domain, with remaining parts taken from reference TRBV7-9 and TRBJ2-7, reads DTGVSQNPRHKITKRGQNVTFRCDPISEHNRLYWYRQTLGQGPEFLTYFQNEAQLEKSRLLSDRFSAERPKGSFSTLEIQRTEQGDSAMYLCASSVGTSPYEQYFGPGTRLTVT.

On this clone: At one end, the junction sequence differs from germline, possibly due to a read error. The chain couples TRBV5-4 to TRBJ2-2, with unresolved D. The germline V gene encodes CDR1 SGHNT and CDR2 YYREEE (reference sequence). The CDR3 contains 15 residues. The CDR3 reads CASSLPLSKTGELFF. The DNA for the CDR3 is TGTGCCAGCAGCTTACCTTTATCGAAAACCGGGGAGCTGTTTTTT. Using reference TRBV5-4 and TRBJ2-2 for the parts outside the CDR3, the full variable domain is ETGVTQSPTHLIKTRGQQVTLRCSSQSGHNTVSWYQQALGQGPQFIFQYYREEENGRGNFPPRFSGLQFPNYSSELNVNALELDDSALYLCASSLPLSKTGELFFGEGSRLTVL.

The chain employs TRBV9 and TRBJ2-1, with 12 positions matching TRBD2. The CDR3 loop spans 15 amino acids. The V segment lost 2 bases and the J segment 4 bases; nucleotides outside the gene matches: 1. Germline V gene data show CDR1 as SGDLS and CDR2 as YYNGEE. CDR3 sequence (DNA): TGTGCCAGCAGCGTCCTAGCGGGAGGGTACAATGAGCAGTTCTTC. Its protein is CASSVLAGGYNEQFF.

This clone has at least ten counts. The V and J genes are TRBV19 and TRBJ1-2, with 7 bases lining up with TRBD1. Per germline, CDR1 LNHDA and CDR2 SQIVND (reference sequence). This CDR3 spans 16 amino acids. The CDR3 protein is CASYPSVGQLFYGYTF. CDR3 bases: TGTGCAAGTTACCCCTCTGTGGGACAGCTTTTTTATGGCTACACCTTC.

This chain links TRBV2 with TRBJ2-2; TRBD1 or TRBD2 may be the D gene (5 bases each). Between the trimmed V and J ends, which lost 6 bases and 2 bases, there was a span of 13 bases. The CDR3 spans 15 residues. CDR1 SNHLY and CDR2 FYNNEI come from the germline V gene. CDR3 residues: CASRGPAYNTGELFF. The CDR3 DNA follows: TGTGCCAGCAGGGGACCGGCGTATAACACCGGGGAGCTGTTTTTT.

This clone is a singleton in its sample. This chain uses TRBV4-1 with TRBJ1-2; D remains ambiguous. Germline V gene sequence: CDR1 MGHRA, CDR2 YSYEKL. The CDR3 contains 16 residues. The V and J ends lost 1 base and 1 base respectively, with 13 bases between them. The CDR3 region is CASSQVSTTSNYGYTF. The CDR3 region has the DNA TGCGCCAGCAGCCAAGTGTCCACGACAAGTAACTATGGCTACACCTTC.

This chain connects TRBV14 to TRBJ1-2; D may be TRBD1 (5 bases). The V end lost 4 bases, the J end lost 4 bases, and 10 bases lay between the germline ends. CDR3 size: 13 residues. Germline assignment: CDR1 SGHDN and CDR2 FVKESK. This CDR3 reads CASSLGQGYGYTF. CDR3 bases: TGTGCCAGCAGCCTCGGCCAGGGCTATGGCTACACCTTC.

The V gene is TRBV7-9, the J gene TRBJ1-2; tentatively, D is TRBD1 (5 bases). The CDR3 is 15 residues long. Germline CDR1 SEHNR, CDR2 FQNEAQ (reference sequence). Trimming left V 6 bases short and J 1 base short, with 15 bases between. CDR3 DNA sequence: TGTGCCAGCAGACTCCCCAGGGCAGTTAACTATGGCTACACCTTC. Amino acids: CASRLPRAVNYGYTF.

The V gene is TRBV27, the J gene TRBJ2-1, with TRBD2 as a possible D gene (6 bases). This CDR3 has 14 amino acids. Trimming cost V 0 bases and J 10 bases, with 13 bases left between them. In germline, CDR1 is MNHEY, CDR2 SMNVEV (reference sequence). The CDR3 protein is CASSLSVGRVEQFF. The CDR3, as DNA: TGTGCCAGCAGTTTATCCGTCGGGAGAGTGGAGCAGTTCTTC.

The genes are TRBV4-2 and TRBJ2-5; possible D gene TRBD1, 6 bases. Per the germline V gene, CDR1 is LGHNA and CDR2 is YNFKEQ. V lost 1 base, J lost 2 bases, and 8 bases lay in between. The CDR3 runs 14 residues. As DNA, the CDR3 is TGTGCCAGCAGCCAAGGGGGGCAGCAAGAGACCCAGTACTTC. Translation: CASSQGGQQETQYF.

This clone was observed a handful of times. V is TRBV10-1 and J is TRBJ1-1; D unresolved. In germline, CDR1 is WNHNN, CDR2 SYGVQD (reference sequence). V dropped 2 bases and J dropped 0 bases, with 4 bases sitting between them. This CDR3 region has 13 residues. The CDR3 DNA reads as TGCGCCAGCAGTGAGACTGTGAACACTGAAGCTTTCTTT. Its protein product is CASSETVNTEAFF.

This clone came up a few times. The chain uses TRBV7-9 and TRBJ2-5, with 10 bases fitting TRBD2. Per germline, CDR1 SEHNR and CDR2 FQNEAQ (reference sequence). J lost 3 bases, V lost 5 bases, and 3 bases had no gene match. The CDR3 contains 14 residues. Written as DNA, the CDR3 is TGTGCCAGCAGCCGAGGACTAGCGGAAGAGACCCAGTACTTC. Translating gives CASSRGLAEETQYF.

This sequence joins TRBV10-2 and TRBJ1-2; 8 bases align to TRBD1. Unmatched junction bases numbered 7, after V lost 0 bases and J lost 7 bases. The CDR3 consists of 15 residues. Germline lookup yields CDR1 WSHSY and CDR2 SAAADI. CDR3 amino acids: CASSESFRTGFGYTF. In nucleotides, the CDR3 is TGCGCCAGCAGTGAGTCCTTTAGGACAGGGTTTGGCTACACCTTC.

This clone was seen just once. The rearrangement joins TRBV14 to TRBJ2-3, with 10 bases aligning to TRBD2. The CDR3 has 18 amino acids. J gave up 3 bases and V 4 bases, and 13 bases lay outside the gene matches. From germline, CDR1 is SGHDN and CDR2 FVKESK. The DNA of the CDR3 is TGTGCCAGCAGCCTTGGGGGGCCGGGACTAGCGATAACAGATACGCAGTATTTT. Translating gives CASSLGGPGLAITDTQYF. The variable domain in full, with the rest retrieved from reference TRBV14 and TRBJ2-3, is EAGVTQFPSHSVIEKGQTVTLRCDPISGHDNLYWYRRVMGKEIKFLLHFVKESKQDESGMPNNRFLAERTGGTYSTLKVQPAELEDSGVYFCASSLGGPGLAITDTQYFGPGTRLTVL.